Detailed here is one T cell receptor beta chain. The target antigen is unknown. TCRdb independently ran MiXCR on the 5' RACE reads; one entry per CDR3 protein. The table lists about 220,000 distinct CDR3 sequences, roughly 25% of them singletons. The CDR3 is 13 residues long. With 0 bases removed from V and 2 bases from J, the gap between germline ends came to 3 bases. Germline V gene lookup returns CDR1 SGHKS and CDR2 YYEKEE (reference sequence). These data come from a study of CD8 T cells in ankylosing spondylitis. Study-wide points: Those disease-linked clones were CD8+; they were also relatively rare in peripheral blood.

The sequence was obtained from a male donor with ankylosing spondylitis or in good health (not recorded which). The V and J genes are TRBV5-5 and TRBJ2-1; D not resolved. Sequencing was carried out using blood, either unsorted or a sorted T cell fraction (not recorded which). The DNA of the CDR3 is TGTGCCAGCAGCTTGGACACCTACAATGAGCAGTTCTTC. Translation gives CASSLDTYNEQFF.